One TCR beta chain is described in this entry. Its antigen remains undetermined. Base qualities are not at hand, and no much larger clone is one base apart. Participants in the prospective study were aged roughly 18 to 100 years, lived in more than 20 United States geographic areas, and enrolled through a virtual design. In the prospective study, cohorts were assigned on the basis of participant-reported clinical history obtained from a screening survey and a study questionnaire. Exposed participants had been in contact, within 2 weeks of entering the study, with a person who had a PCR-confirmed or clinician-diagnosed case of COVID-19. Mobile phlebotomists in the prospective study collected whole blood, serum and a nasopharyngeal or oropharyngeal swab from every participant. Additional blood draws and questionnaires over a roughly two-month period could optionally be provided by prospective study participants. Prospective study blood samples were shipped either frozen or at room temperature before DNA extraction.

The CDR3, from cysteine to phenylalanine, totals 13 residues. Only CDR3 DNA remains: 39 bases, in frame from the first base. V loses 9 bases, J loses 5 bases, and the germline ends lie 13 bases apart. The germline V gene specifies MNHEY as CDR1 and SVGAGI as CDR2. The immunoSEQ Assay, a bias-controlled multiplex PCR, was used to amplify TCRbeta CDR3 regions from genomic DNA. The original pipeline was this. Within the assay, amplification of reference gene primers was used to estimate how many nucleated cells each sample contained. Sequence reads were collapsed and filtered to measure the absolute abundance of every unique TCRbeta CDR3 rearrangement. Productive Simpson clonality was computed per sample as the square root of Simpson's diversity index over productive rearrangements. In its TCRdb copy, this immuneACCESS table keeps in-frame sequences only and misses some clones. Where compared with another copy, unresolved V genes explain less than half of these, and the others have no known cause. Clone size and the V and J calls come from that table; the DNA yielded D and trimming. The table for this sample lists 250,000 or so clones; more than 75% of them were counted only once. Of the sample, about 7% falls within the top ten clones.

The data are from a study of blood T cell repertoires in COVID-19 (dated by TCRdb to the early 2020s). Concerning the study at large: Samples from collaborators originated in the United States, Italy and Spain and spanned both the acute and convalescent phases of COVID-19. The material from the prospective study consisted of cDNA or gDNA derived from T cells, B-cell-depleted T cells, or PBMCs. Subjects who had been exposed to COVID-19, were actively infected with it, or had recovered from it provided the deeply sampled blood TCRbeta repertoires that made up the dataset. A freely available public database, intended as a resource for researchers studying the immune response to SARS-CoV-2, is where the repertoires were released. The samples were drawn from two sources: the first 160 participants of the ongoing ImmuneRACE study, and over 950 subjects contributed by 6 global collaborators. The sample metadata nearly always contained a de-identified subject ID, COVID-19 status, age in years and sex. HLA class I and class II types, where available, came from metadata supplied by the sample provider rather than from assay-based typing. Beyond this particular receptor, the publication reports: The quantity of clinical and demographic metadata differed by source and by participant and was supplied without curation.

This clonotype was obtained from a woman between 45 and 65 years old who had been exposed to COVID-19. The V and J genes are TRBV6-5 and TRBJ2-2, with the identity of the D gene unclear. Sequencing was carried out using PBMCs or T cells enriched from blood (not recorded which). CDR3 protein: CASTPSRTGELFF. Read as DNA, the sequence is TGTGCCAGTACACCCTCGAGGACCGGGGAGCTGTTTTTT.